The 17 T cell receptor beta chains below were found in one sample sequenced in a study of identical twins. TCRdb reanalysed the 5' RACE reads using MiXCR and keeps one entry per CDR3 protein. The sample shows 400,000 to 650,000 distinct CDR3 sequences, approximately 22% of them seen only once. The sample was also linked to a second study, of T cells expressing NK-cell markers.

Sequenced: CD4+ T cells sorted from blood. These receptors all come from a woman aged 18-29 years in good health.

The table lists this clonotype with a few counts. V usage is TRBV5-5 and J usage is TRBJ2-7; D remains ambiguous. In germline, CDR1 is SGHKS, CDR2 YYEKEE (reference sequence). Between the trimmed V and J ends, which lost 1 base and 5 bases, there was a span of 10 bases. CDR3 length: 13 amino acids. The CDR3 loop is CASSLLQSNEQYF. The DNA of the CDR3 is TGTGCCAGCAGCTTGTTACAGTCCAACGAGCAGTACTTC.

This clonotype has just a few counts. This sequence joins TRBV6-1 and TRBJ1-3, with 8 bases that match TRBD1. Germline-derived CDR1 and CDR2 are MNHNS and SASEGT. Trimming at V came to 7 bases and at J to 5 bases, leaving 10 bases not matched to a gene. The CDR3 totals 15 residues. The CDR3 DNA follows: TGTGCCAGCAAAGGGGGGACAGGAAAGAGAAACACCATATATTTT. Its translation is CASKGGTGKRNTIYF.

J is TRBJ2-7 and V is TRBV6-1, with 10 bases aligning to TRBD2. CDR3 length: 15 residues. Germline trimming cut 6 bases from V and 2 bases from J; bases unmatched to any gene: 7. Germline assignment: CDR1 MNHNS and CDR2 SASEGT. CDR3: CASRSSGRGPYEQYF. As DNA, the CDR3 is TGTGCCAGCAGATCTAGCGGGAGAGGACCCTACGAGCAGTACTTC.

The V call is TRBV5-1, the J call TRBJ1-1; D gene unclear. Trimming took 5 bases from V and 2 from J, leaving 7 bases between them. Germline values: CDR1 SGHRS, CDR2 YFSETQ. CDR3 length: 12 residues. The DNA for the CDR3 is TGCGCCAGCAGTGGAGATAACACTGAAGCTTTCTTT. This codes for CASSGDNTEAFF. The whole variable domain, filled in from reference TRBV5-1 and TRBJ1-1, reads KAGVTQTPRYLIKTRGQQVTLSCSPISGHRSVSWYQQTPGQGLQFLFEYFSETQRNKGNFPGRFSGRQFSNSRSEMNVSTLELGDSALYLCASSGDNTEAFFGQGTRLTVV.

This clonotype showed up just a few times. V gene TRBV9 combines with J gene TRBJ2-3; 11 bases are a match to TRBD1. The V and J ends lost 0 bases and 4 bases, in that order; junction bases with no gene match: 4. This CDR3 has 16 residues. The germline V gene encodes CDR1 SGDLS and CDR2 YYNGEE. DNA of the CDR3: TGTGCCAGCAGCGTAGGGACAGGGGGCCTGGCAGATACGCAGTATTTT. This gives the protein CASSVGTGGLADTQYF.

J is TRBJ2-6 and V is TRBV5-5; D is possibly TRBD2 (6 bases). Germline CDR1 SGHKS, CDR2 YYEKEE (reference sequence). V shed 0 bases and J shed 1 base, with 14 bases lying between them. This CDR3 comprises 18 residues. CDR3 amino acids: CASSLVMQAGSGANVLTF. The CDR3 DNA follows: TGTGCCAGCAGCTTGGTGATGCAGGCGGGGTCTGGGGCCAACGTCCTGACTTTC.

J is TRBJ2-5 and V is TRBV20-1; tentative D call: TRBD1 (6 bases). The CDR3 sequence is 12 residues long. CDR1 DFQATT and CDR2 SNEGSKA come from the germline V gene (reference sequence). The V end lost 6 bases, the J end lost 2 bases, and 10 bases lay between the germline ends. The CDR3 DNA is TGCAGTGCGAGGGGGAATCAAGAGACCCAGTACTTC. It codes for CSARGNQETQYF.

The chain combines TRBV5-6 with TRBJ2-7; D might be TRBD2 (5 bases). The CDR3 contains 15 residues. Trimming took 4 bases from V and 4 from J, leaving 18 bases between them. Per the germline V gene, CDR1 is SGHDT and CDR2 is YYEEEE. CDR3 bases: TGTGCCAGCAGCGCAGACGCTAGCAAAAGATACGAGCAGTACTTC. This translates into CASSADASKRYEQYF.

J is TRBJ1-2 and V is TRBV5-1, with D uncertain. The CDR3 contains 13 residues. The germline V and J ends were trimmed by 0 bases and 9 bases, with 12 bases remaining between them. The germline CDR1 and CDR2 sequences are SGHRS and YFSETQ. CDR3 DNA: TGCGCCAGCAGCTTGGCCGAACCCTGGAGCTACACCTTC. It codes for CASSLAEPWSYTF.

The V call is TRBV29-1, the J call TRBJ2-5; D remains ambiguous. Trimming removed 0 bases at V and 0 bases at J, with 14 bases between. The germline V gene has CDR1 SQVTM and CDR2 ANQGSEA. The CDR3 extends over 16 amino acids. CDR3 in amino acids: CSVEDLSAPYQETQYF. CDR3 in DNA: TGCAGCGTTGAAGACCTGTCAGCGCCGTACCAAGAGACCCAGTACTTC.

The V call is TRBV24-1, the J call TRBJ1-1; perhaps TRBD1 as D (6 bases). Deletions cut 9 bases from V and 0 bases from J, with 10 bases between. The CDR3 loop spans 13 amino acids. Germline CDR1 reads KGHDR; CDR2 reads SFDVKD. Here the CDR3 reads CATGNRVNTEAFF. Written as DNA, the CDR3 is TGTGCCACCGGAAACAGGGTGAACACTGAAGCTTTCTTT.

This chain connects TRBV6-5 to TRBJ2-3; no firm D call. V gave up 2 bases and J gave up 5 bases, with 11 bases separating them. The CDR3 has 14 residues. Germline CDR1 is MNHEY and CDR2 is SVGAGI. The CDR3 here is CASSYVSSGDTQYF. In DNA, the CDR3 is TGTGCCAGCAGTTACGTCTCTTCCGGAGATACGCAGTATTTT.

This clonotype was found a few times. The chain couples TRBV27 to TRBJ1-5, with TRBD1 matching 10 bases. V lost 10 bases and J lost 1; bases outside the gene matches: 10. CDR1 is MNHEY and CDR2 is SMNVEV in the germline V gene (reference sequence). CDR3 length: 16 amino acids. The CDR3 DNA follows: TGTGCCAAGGGACAGGGGTATTGTAAGAGCAATCAGCCCCAGCATTTT. Translated: CAKGQGYCKSNQPQHF.

The chain employs TRBV7-2 and TRBJ1-2; D is possibly TRBD1 (5 bases). Trimming took off 5 bases at V and 5 bases at J, with 12 bases between the two ends. Germline V gene data show CDR1 as SGHTA and CDR2 as FQGNSA. The CDR3 loop spans 13 amino acids. The CDR3 here is CASSHRDGYGYTF. The DNA of the CDR3 is TGTGCCAGCAGCCACCGGGACGGATATGGCTACACCTTC.

This clonotype was found a few times. V and J are TRBV20-1 and TRBJ2-3, with D unresolved. Trimming removed 0 bases from V and 4 bases from J, with 8 bases in between. CDR3 length: 13 residues. Germline CDR1 DFQATT, CDR2 SNEGSKA (reference sequence). In DNA, the CDR3 is TGCAGTGCTAGAGATCCAAGCCCAGATACGCAGTATTTT. It encodes CSARDPSPDTQYF.

This clonotype was seen only a few times. J is TRBJ2-7 and V is TRBV20-1; TRBD2 agrees at 12 bases. The ends lost 5 bases at V and 0 bases at J; junction bases unmatched: 2. CDR1 is DFQATT and CDR2 is SNEGSKA in the germline V gene (reference sequence). The CDR3 loop spans 14 amino acids. As DNA, the CDR3 is TGCAGTGCTCTGACTAGCGGGGGCTCCTACGAGCAGTACTTC. Translated: CSALTSGGSYEQYF.

V is TRBV27 and J is TRBJ2-1; TRBD2 might be the D (6 bases). V was clipped by 2 bases and J by 4 bases, with 15 bases between them. Germline V gene lookup returns CDR1 MNHEY and CDR2 SMNVEV (reference sequence). The CDR3 length is 16 residues. CDR3 in amino acids: CASSLHGRSHYNEQFF. CDR3 DNA sequence: TGTGCCAGCAGTTTACACGGGAGAAGCCATTACAATGAGCAGTTCTTC.